This TCR beta chain was profiled in a study of control samples from healthy donors and cancer patients. The CDR3 sequence is 16 residues long. Per germline, CDR1 MNHEY and CDR2 SVGAGI. Trimming removed 2 bases from V and 0 bases from J, with 11 bases in between. The repertoire was sequenced with immunoSEQ multiplex PCR; TCRdb's copy has only in-frame clones and lacks some. The sample includes tens of thousands of clones, 80% to 90% of them seen just once. The chain is built from TRBV6-5 and TRBJ1-3; D is uncertain. What was sequenced was PBMCs. This TCR came from a woman aged 50 to 60 with lung cancer. The DNA of the CDR3 is TGTGCCAGCAGTTACGGACGGCTATCCTCTGGAAACACCATATATTTT. This translates into CASSYGRLSSGNTIYF.